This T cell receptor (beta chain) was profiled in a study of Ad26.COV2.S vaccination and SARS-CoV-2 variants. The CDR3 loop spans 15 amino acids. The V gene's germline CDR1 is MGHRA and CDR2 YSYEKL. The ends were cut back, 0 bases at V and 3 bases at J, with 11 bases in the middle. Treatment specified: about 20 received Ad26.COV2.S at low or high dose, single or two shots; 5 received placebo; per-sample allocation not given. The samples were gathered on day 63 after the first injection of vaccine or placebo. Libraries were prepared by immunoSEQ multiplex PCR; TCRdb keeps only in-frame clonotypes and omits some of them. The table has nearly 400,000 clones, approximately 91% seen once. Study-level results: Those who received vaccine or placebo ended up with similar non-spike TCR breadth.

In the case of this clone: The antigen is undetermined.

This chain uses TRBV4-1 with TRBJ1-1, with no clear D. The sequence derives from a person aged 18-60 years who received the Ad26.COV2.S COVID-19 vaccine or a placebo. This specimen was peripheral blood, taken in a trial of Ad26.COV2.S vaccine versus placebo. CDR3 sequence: CASSQDEDGDTEAFF. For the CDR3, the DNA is TGCGCCAGCAGCCAAGATGAGGACGGAGACACTGAAGCTTTCTTT.